This T cell receptor beta chain derives from a study of shared clonotypes between healthy human individuals. As concerns this clone: Other DNA sequences in the same sample also yield this CDR3.

The CDR3 consists of 13 residues. Germline-derived CDR1 and CDR2 are SNHLY and FYNNEI. Trimming shortened V by 4 bases and J by 0 bases, and 7 bases separated the two germline ends. Measured with immunoSEQ multiplex PCR; TCRdb has only the in-frame clones, and not every one. The top ten hold roughly 0.13% of the sample, which has millions of clones, around nine tenths seen once. The healthy adult donors were HIV-negative and reported no recent acute infections or vaccinations. The rearrangement joins TRBV2 to TRBJ2-7, with D perhaps given as TRBD1 or TRBD2 (5 bases each). The receptor was isolated from a young man in good health. The sequenced sample consisted of naive CD4+ T cells sorted from blood. Subset reported: CD45RA+ positively selected. The CDR3 spells CASSGGASYEQYF. Written as DNA, the CDR3 is TGTGCCAGCAGTGGAGGGGCCTCCTACGAGCAGTACTTC.